Listed below are T cell receptor beta chains from one sample, sequenced in a study of T-cell reconstitution after alpha-beta-depleted transplantation in children. A single record per CDR3 protein comes from TCRdb applying MiXCR to the PCR reads. The sample contains 450,000 to 600,000 distinct CDR3 sequences, about 31% of which appear only once. The sample here was PBMCs from the stem cell graft donor, taken from the stem cell graft. All receptors come from a human donor who donated a stem cell graft to a child with aplastic anemia. Both conserved end residues are part of each CDR3. A D gene is named only where the DNA matches it firmly. Part of the rows lack a size; the others show once, few, many or a class for expanded clones.

size,J,length,D,V,CDR3,DNA
few,TRBJ2-2,16,TRBD1,TRBV5-1,CASSRNGDRNTGELFF,TGCGCCAGCAGCCGCAATGGGGACAGGAACACCGGGGAGCTGTTTTTT
.,TRBJ2-7,15,.,TRBV11-2,CASSLVAYSSYEQYF,TGTGCCAGCAGCTTAGTTGCGTACAGCTCCTACGAGCAGTACTTC
.,TRBJ2-7,14,.,TRBV29-1,CSVGGVGGAYEQYF,TGCAGCGTTGGGGGGGTAGGAGGGGCCTACGAGCAGTACTTC
.,TRBJ1-6,14,.,TRBV20-1,CSARDGQSNSPLHF,TGCAGTGCTAGAGATGGACAGTCGAATTCACCCCTCCACTTT
.,TRBJ2-7,14,.,TRBV20-1,CSARGGTGLYEQYF,TGCAGTGCTAGGGGCGGGACGGGTCTTTACGAGCAGTACTTC
.,TRBJ2-1,13,.,TRBV5-1,CASSITSYNEQFF,TGCGCCAGCAGCATCACTAGTTACAATGAGCAGTTCTTC
.,TRBJ1-1,13,.,TRBV20-1,CSASQGGNTEAFF,TGCAGTGCTAGTCAGGGCGGGAACACTGAAGCTTTCTTT
few,TRBJ2-7,16,TRBD1,TRBV12-3/TRBV12-4,CASSPVGDRGSYEQYF,TGTGCCAGCAGTCCCGTGGGGGACAGGGGGAGTTACGAGCAGTACTTC
few,TRBJ2-2,13,.,TRBV30,CAWDDWNTGELFF,TGTGCCTGGGACGACTGGAACACCGGGGAGCTGTTTTTT
once,TRBJ2-3,14,.,TRBV10-3,CAISESIRVDTQYF,TGTGCCATCAGTGAGTCGATCCGGGTGGATACGCAGTATTTT
many,TRBJ1-5,15,.,TRBV20-1,CSARAIGLRNQPQHF,TGCAGTGCTAGAGCTATCGGGTTACGCAATCAGCCCCAGCATTTT
few,TRBJ2-1,17,TRBD2,TRBV7-2,CASSSRGRLAGGNEQFF,TGTGCCAGCAGCTCCCGCGGGCGGCTAGCGGGTGGAAATGAGCAGTTCTTC
.,TRBJ2-1,16,TRBD1,TRBV12-3/TRBV12-4,CASSFRGQGTSWEQFF,TGTGCCAGCAGTTTTAGGGGACAGGGGACCTCGTGGGAGCAGTTCTTC
few,TRBJ1-5,14,.,TRBV12-3/TRBV12-4,CASSLLQYNQPQHF,TGTGCCAGCAGTTTATTACAGTACAATCAGCCCCAGCATTTT
.,TRBJ1-4,17,.,TRBV4-3,CASSQGPQGATNEKLFF,TGCGCCAGCAGCCAAGGTCCCCAAGGAGCAACTAATGAAAAACTGTTTTTT
.,TRBJ2-1,16,.,TRBV6-2/TRBV6-3,CASSPLALTSYNEQFF,TGTGCCAGCAGCCCCCTAGCGCTTACCTCCTACAATGAGCAGTTCTTC
.,TRBJ1-2,13,.,TRBV29-1,CSVSRGGTAGYTF,TGCAGCGTATCCCGCGGCGGGACCGCTGGCTACACCTTC
few,TRBJ2-2,14,.,TRBV7-2,CASSDIANTGELFF,TGTGCCAGCAGCGACATAGCCAACACCGGGGAGCTGTTTTTT
few,TRBJ1-1,14,TRBD1,TRBV7-9,CASSRPDRGPEAFF,TGTGCCAGCAGCCGCCCGGACAGGGGACCTGAAGCTTTCTTT
.,TRBJ1-1,15,.,TRBV12-3/TRBV12-4,CATGLEIRANTEAFF,TGTGCCACAGGATTGGAGATTCGGGCGAACACTGAAGCTTTCTTT
.,TRBJ1-5,13,TRBD1,TRBV25-1,CASGGQGPQPQHF,TGTGCCAGCGGGGGACAGGGCCCTCAGCCCCAGCATTTT
.,TRBJ1-3,14,.,TRBV29-1,CSVEDFVSGNTIYF,TGCAGCGTTGAAGATTTTGTCTCTGGAAACACCATATATTTT
.,TRBJ2-3,15,TRBD1,TRBV10-3,CAISEQQGSTDTQYF,TGTGCCATCAGTGAGCAACAGGGGAGCACAGATACGCAGTATTTT
.,TRBJ1-1,15,TRBD1,TRBV9,CASSADRVRGTEAFF,TGTGCCAGCAGCGCCGACAGGGTGAGAGGTACTGAAGCTTTCTTT
.,TRBJ2-1,15,TRBD2,TRBV12-3/TRBV12-4,CASRPSGGSYNEQFF,TGTGCCAGCAGACCCAGCGGGGGTTCCTACAATGAGCAGTTCTTC